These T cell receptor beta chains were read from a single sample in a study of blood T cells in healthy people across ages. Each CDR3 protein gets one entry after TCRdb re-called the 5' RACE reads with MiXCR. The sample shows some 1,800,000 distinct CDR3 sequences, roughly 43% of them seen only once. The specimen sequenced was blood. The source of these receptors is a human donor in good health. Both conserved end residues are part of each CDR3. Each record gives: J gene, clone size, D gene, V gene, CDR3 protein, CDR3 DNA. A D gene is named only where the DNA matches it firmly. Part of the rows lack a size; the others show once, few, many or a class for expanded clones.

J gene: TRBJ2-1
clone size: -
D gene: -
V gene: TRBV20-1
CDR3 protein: CSARSFDFARPYNEQFF
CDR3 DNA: TGCAGTGCTAGAAGTTTCGACTTCGCAAGACCCTACAATGAGCAGTTCTTC

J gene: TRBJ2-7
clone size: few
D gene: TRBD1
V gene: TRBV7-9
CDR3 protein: CAGQGTTYEQYF
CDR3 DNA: TGTGCCGGACAGGGGACGACCTACGAGCAGTACTTC

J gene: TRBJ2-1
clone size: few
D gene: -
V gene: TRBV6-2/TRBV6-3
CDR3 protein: CASSRHPYNEQFF
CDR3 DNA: TGTGCCAGCAGCCGACACCCTTACAATGAGCAGTTCTTC

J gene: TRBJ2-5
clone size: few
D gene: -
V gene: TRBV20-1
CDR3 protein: CSARGGKWEETQYF
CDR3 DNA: TGCAGTGCTAGAGGGGGAAAGTGGGAAGAGACCCAGTACTTC

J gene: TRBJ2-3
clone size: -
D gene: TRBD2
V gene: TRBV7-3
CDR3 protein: CASSSAGGGDTQYF
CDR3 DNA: TGTGCCAGCAGCTCTGCTGGCGGGGGTGATACGCAGTATTTT

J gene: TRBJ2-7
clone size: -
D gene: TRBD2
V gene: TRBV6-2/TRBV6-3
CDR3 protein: CASSYKLAGVISYEQYF
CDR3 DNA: TGTGCCAGCAGTTATAAACTAGCGGGGGTGATCTCCTACGAGCAGTACTTC

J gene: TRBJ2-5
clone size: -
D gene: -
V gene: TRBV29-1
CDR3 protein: CSVGGWIGETQYF
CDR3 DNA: TGCAGCGTTGGGGGATGGATAGGAGAGACCCAGTACTTC

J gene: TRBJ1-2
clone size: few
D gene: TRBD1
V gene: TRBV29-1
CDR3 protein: CSVPDRENYGYTF
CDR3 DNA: TGCAGCGTTCCTGACAGGGAGAACTATGGCTACACCTTC

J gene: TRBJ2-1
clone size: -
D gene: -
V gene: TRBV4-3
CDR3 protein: CASSQEILGHNEQFF
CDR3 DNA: TGCGCCAGCAGCCAAGAAATCCTCGGACACAATGAGCAGTTCTTC

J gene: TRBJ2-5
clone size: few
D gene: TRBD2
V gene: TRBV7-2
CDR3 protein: CASSLVALAGQETQYF
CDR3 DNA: TGTGCCAGCAGCTTAGTCGCACTAGCGGGCCAAGAGACCCAGTACTTC

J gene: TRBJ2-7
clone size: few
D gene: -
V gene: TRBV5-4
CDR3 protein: CASSTDSHSYEQYF
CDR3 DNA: TGTGCCAGCAGCACGGACAGTCACTCCTATGAGCAGTACTTC

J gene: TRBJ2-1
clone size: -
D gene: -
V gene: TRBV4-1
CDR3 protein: CASSPPTNEQFF
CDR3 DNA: TGCGCCAGCAGCCCCCCGACGAATGAGCAGTTCTTC

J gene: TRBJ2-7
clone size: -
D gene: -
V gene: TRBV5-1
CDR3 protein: CASNTGDFSYEQYF
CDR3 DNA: TGCGCCAGCAATACAGGGGACTTCTCCTACGAGCAGTACTTC

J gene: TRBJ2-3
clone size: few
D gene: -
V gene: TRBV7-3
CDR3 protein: CASSSLLGDTQYF
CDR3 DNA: TGTGCCAGCAGCTCCCTTTTGGGAGATACGCAGTATTTT

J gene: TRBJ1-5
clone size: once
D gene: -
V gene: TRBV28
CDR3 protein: CATRQINQPQHF
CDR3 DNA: TGTGCCACGCGACAGATCAATCAGCCCCAGCATTTT

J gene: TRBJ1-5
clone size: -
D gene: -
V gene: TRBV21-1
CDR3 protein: CASSKNDRYSNQPQHF
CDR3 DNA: TGTGCCAGCAGCAAAAACGACCGCTATAGCAATCAGCCCCAGCATTTT

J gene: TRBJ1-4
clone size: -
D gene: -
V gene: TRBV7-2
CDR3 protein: CASSLVSGKLFF
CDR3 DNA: TGTGCCAGCAGCTTGGTCTCTGGAAAACTGTTTTTT

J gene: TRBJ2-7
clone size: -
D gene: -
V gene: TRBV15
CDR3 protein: CATSRDGRRLIYEQYF
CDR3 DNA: TGTGCCACCAGCAGAGATGGGCGGCGGCTAATCTACGAGCAGTACTTC